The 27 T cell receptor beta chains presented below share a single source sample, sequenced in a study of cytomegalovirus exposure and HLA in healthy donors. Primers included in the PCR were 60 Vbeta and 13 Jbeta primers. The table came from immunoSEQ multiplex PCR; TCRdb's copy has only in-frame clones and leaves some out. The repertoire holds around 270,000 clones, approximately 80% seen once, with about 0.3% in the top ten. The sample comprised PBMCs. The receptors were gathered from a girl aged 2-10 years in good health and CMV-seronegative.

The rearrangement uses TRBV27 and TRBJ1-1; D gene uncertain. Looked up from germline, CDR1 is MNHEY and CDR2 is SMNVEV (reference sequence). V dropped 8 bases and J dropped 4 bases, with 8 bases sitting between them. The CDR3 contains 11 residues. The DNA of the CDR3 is TGTGCCAGCGGACTTAGCACTGAAGCTTTCTTT. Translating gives CASGLSTEAFF.

The CDR3 DNA reads as TGTGCCAGCAGCTCGAAGGGGGGCGGGACAGGGGGTAGAGATACGCAGTATTTT. Its translation is CASSSKGGGTGGRDTQYF. V usage is TRBV7-9 and J usage is TRBJ2-3, with 11 positions matching TRBD1. CDR3 length: 18 residues. V was pared by 4 bases and J by 5 bases, with 14 bases of the junction left unmatched. Germline CDR1 reads SEHNR; CDR2 reads FQNEAQ (reference sequence).

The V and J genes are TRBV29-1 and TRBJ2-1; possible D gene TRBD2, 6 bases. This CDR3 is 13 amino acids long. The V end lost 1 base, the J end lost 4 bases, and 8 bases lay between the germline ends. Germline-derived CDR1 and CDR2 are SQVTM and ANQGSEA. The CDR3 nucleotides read TGCAGCGTTGAAGGGGGGAGGTACAATGAGCAGTTCTTC. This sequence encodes CSVEGGRYNEQFF.

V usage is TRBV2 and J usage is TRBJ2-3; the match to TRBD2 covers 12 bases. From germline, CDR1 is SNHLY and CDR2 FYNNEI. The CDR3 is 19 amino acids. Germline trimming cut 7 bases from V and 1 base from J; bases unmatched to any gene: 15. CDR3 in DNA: TGTGCCAGCATTGGTAGGCTAGCGGGGGGGCCGCTAGGCACAGATACGCAGTATTTT. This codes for CASIGRLAGGPLGTDTQYF.

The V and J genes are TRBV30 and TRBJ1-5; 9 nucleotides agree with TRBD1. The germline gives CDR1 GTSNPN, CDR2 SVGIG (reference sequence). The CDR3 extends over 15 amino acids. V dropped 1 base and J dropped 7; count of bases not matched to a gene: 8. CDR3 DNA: TGTGCCTGGAGTGATGCCGGACAGGGGCGCCAGCCCCAGCATTTT. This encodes CAWSDAGQGRQPQHF.

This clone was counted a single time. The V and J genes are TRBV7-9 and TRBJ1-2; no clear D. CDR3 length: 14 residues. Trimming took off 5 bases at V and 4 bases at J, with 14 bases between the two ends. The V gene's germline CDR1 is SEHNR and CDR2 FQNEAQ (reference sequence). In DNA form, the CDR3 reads TGTGCCAGCAGCCCCCCGACATCTTCCTATGGCTACACCTTC. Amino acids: CASSPPTSSYGYTF.

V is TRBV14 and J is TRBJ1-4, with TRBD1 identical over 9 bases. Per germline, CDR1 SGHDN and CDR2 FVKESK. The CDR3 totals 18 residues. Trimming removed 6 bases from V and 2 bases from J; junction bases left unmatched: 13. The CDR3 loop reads CASRIGSGQGITNEKLFF. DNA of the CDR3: TGTGCCAGCAGGATAGGGTCGGGACAGGGTATCACTAATGAAAAACTGTTTTTT.

The CDR3 DNA reads as TGTGCCAGTAGCATTCCGGGGATTTTTGACTATGGCTACACCTTC. Its translation: CASSIPGIFDYGYTF. This rearrangement joins TRBV19 to TRBJ1-2; D gene ambiguous. CDR3 size: 15 residues. Germline CDR1 and CDR2: LNHDA and SQIVND (reference sequence). Deletions cut 6 bases from V and 3 bases from J, with 17 bases between.

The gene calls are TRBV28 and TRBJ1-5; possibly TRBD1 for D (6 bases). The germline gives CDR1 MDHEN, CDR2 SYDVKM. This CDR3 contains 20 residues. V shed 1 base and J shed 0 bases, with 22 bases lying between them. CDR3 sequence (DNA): TGTGCCAGCAGTTTATCCCCCTATCACAGGGCGATGGATAGCAATCAGCCCCAGCATTTT. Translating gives CASSLSPYHRAMDSNQPQHF. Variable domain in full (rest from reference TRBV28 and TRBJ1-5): DVKVTQSSRYLVKRTGEKVFLECVQDMDHENMFWYRQDPGLGLRLIYFSYDVKMKEKGDIPEGYSVSREKKERFSLILESASTNQTSMYLCASSLSPYHRAMDSNQPQHFGDGTRLSIL.

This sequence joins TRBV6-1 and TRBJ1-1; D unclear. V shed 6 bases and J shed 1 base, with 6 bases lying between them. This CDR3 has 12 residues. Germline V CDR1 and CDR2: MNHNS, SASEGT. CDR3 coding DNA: TGTGCCAGCAGCCCATCGAACACTGAAGCTTTCTTT. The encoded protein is CASSPSNTEAFF.

Here the CDR3 reads CASSYWTEETEAFF. CDR3 DNA: TGTGCCAGCAGCTACTGGACAGAGGAAACTGAAGCTTTCTTT. The chain combines TRBV7-2 with TRBJ1-1, with D tentatively TRBD1 (6 bases). Per the germline V gene, CDR1 is SGHTA and CDR2 is FQGNSA. The CDR3 has 14 residues. Between the trimmed V and J ends, which lost 4 bases and 5 bases, there was a span of 14 bases.

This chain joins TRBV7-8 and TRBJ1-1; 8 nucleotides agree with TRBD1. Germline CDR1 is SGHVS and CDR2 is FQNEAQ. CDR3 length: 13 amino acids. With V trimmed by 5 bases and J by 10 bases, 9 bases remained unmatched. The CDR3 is CASSAGQGIGAFF. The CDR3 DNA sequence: TGTGCCAGCAGCGCAGGACAGGGTATCGGAGCTTTCTTT.

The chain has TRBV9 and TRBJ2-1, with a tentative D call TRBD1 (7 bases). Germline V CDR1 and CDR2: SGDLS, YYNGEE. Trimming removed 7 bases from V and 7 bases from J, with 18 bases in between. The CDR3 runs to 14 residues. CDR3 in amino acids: CASEGAGGRNEQFF. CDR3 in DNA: TGTGCCAGCGAGGGGGCCGGAGGGAGGAATGAGCAGTTCTTC.

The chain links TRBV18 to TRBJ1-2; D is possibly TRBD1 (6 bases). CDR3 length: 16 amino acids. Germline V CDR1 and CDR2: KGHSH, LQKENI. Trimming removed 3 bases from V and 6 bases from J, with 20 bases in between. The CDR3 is CASSPKIPTGTHGYTF. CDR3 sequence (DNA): TGTGCCAGCTCACCTAAAATACCGACAGGCACCCATGGCTACACCTTC.

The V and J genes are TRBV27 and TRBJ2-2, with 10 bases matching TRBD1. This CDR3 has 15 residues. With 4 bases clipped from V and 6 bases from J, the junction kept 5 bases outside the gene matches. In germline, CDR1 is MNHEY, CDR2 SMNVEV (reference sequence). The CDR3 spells CASSWDRGIAGELFF. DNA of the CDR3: TGTGCCAGCAGTTGGGACAGGGGTATTGCCGGGGAGCTGTTTTTT.

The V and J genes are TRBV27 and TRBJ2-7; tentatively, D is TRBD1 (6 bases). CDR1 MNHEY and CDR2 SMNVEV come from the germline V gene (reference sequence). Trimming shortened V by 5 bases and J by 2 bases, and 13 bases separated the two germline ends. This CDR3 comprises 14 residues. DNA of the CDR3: TGTGCCAGCAGTCCTTCCGGGACACCCTACGAGCAGTACTTC. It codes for CASSPSGTPYEQYF.

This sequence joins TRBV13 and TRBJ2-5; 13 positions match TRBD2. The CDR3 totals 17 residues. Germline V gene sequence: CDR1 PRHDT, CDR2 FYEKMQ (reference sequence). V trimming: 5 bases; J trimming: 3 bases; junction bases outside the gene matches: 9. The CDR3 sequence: CASSRGGLAGPKETQYF. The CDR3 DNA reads TGTGCCAGCAGCCGAGGGGGACTAGCGGGGCCCAAAGAGACCCAGTACTTC. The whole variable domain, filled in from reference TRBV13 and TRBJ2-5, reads AAGVIQSPRHLIKEKRETATLKCYPIPRHDTVYWYQQGPGQDPQFLISFYEKMQSDKGSIPDRFSAQQFSDYHSELNMSSLELGDSALYFCASSRGGLAGPKETQYFGPGTRLLVL.

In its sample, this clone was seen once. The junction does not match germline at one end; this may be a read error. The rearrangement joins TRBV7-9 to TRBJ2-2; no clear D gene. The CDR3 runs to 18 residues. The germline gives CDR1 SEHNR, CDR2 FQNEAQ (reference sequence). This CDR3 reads CSSSLAPQSSLNTGELFF. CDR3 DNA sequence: TGTTCCAGCAGCTTAGCACCCCAGAGTAGCTTAAACACCGGGGAGCTGTTTTTT.

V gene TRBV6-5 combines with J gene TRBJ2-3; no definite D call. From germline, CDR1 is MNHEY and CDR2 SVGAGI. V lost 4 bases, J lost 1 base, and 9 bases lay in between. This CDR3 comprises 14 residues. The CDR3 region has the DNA TGTGCCAGCAGTTTACTGGTAGGCACAGATACGCAGTATTTT. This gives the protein CASSLLVGTDTQYF.

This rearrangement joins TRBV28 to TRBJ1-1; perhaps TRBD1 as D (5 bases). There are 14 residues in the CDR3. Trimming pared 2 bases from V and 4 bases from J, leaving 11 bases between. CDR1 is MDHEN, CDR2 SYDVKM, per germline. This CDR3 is CASSLGGTATEAFF. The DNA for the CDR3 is TGTGCCAGCAGTTTAGGAGGGACGGCCACTGAAGCTTTCTTT.

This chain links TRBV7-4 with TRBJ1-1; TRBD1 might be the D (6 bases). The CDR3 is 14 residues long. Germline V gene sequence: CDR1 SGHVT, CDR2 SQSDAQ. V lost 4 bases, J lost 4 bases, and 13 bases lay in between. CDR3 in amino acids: CASSSRDTGTEAFF. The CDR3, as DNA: TGTGCCAGCAGCTCCCGGGACACGGGCACTGAAGCTTTCTTT.

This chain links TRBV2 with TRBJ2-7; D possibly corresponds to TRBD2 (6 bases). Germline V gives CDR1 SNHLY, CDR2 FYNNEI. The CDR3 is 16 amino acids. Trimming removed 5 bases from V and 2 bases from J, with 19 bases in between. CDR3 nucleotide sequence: TGTGCCAGCAGTTCTGCGGGACCCAAAAGCCCCTACGAGCAGTACTTC. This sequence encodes CASSSAGPKSPYEQYF.

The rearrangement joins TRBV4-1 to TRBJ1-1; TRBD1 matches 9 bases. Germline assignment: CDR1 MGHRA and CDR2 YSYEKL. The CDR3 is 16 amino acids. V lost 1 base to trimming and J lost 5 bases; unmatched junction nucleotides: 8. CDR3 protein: CASSQGGTGRSTEAFF. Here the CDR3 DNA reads TGCGCCAGCAGCCAAGGGGGGACAGGGCGGAGTACTGAAGCTTTCTTT.

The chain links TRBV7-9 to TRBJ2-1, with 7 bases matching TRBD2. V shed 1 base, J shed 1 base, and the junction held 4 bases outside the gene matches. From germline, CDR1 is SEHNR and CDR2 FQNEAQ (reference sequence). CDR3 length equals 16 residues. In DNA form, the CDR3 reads TGTGCCAGCAGCTTAGTCGGCGGGAGATCCTACAATGAGCAGTTCTTC. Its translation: CASSLVGGRSYNEQFF.

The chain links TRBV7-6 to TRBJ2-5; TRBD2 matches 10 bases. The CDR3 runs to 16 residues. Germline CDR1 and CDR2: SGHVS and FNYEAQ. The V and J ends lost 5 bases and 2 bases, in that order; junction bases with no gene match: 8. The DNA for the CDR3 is TGTGCCAGCAGCATTACTAGCGGGGTGCGTCAAGAGACCCAGTACTTC. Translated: CASSITSGVRQETQYF.

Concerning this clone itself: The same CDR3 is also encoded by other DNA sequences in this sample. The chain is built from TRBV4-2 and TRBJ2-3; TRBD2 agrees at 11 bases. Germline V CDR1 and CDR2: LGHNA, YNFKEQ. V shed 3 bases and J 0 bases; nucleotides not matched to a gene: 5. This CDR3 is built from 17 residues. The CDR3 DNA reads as TGTGCCAGCAGCCAGGTAGCTAGCGGGAGGAGCACAGATACGCAGTATTTT. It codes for CASSQVASGRSTDTQYF.

DNA for the CDR3: TGTGCCAGCAGTAGGGGGAGTTCCTACAATGAGCAGTTCTTC. Amino acids: CASSRGSSYNEQFF. The V call is TRBV6-1, the J call TRBJ2-1; a possible D gene is TRBD1 (6 bases). The V gene lost 5 bases and the J gene lost 1 base, with 9 bases spanning the gap. Germline assignment: CDR1 MNHNS and CDR2 SASEGT. The CDR3 consists of 14 residues.